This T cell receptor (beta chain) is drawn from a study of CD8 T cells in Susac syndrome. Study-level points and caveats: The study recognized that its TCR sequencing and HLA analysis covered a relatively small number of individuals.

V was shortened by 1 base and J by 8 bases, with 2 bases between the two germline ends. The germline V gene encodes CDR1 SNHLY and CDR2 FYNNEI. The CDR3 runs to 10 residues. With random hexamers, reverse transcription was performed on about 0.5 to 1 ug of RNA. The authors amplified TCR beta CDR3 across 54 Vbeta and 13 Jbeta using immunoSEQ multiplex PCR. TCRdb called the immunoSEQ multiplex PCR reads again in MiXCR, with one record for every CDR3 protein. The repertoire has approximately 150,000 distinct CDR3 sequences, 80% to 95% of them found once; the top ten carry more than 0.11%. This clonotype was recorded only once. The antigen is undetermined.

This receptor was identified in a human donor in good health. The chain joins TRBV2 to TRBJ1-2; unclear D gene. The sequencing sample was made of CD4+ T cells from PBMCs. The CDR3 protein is CASSEGGYTF. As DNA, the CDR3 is TGTGCCAGCAGTGAAGGGGGCTACACCTTC. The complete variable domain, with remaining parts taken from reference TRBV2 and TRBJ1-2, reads EPEVTQTPSHQVTQMGQEVILRCVPISNHLYFYWYRQILGQKVEFLVSFYNNEISEKSEIFDDQFSVERPDGSNFTLKIRSTKLEDSAMYFCASSEGGYTFGSGTRLTVV.